The T cell receptor beta chain described here comes from a study of CD8 T cells in ankylosing spondylitis (dated 2017 in TCRdb). In the study overall: The study profiled T cell receptor beta repertoires in healthy donors and ankylosing spondylitis patients to find disease-linked TCR variants. In total, the full study cohort was made up of some 110 healthy donors and roughly 27 ankylosing spondylitis patients. Peripheral blood samples were taken, and synovial fluid was additionally collected from ankylosing spondylitis patients.

General findings and caveats noted by the study authors: According to the report, matched synovial fluid samples from ankylosing spondylitis patients were significantly enriched for the disease-linked clones. Blood from ankylosing spondylitis patients appeared to be characterized by a TCR beta motif made up of eight highly homologous amino acid variants. In peripheral blood, the disease-linked clones were found at relatively low frequencies and had a CD8+ phenotype. Some motif variants were previously reported in synovial fluid and blood of reactive arthritis patients, suggesting common disease-initiation mechanisms.

Comments on this clonotype: Its binding antigen is unknown. No base quality information exists; no much larger clone differs at one position.

Trimming removed 5 bases from V and 3 bases from J, leaving 14 bases between the germline ends. The CDR3 has 14 amino acids, counting the end cysteine and phenylalanine. This entry keeps only the CDR3 DNA: 42 bases, framed from base 1. CDR1 and CDR2 were assigned from the germline V gene (reference sequence) as MNHEY and SMNVEV. The run used an Illumina HiSeq 2500. Quantitative 5'-RACE with molecular barcodes was the method used to prepare the TCR beta libraries. From the authors' description of their analysis: A new computational method, built on a probabilistic model of VDJ rearrangement, was used to identify disease-linked TCR variants. The public reads were quality trimmed at Q25 with fastp and then assembled into clones with MiXCR by TCRdb, keeping productive beta chains. Rows with one shared CDR3 protein collapse into an entry with the most common genes and DNA. TCRdb's processing, not the authors' own work, is the source of the V and J calls. For this sample there are 200,000 to 250,000 distinct CDR3 sequences; about 16% appear just once. The top ten clones comprise roughly 43% of the sample.

The receptor comes from a male donor with ankylosing spondylitis. The sequence joins TRBV27 to TRBJ2-7; the D gene assignment is ambiguous. Specimen: blood, either unsorted or a sorted T cell fraction (not recorded which). At the DNA level, the sequence is TGTGCCAGCAGTCCCATTCTTTGGGACTACGAGCAGTACTTC. Its amino acids are CASSPILWDYEQYF.